This T cell receptor beta chain was identified in a study of shared clonotypes between healthy human individuals. Study-level findings and limits: Unshared clonotypes carried lower generation probabilities than those common to all four donors. It was only blood that was sampled, and tissue repertoires likely differ.

When replicate PCRs were run on sorted subsets, they used 200 ng DNA, about 30,000 T cell genomes. Measured with immunoSEQ multiplex PCR; TCRdb has only the in-frame clones, and not every one. This sample carries about 1,800,000 clones, less than 95% of them seen once, and the ten largest clones take 1.2%. CD45RO-negative, CCR7-selected cells formed the naive CD8 fraction, which excluded terminally differentiated effector memory CD45RA+ cells. Adults of Caucasian background living in Nashville, Tennessee made up all donors. For this clone: Its specificity is unknown. The same CDR3 arises from other DNA sequences in this sample as well.

Sequencing used naive CD8+ T cells sorted from blood. This clonotype was obtained from a man between 18 and 29 years old in good health.

DNA for the CDR3: TGCGCCAGCAGCCAAGACCGGGACGCGAGCTACGAGCAGTACTTC. It specifies CASSQDRDASYEQYF. The V and J genes are TRBV4-3 and TRBJ2-7, with D possibly called TRBD1 or TRBD2 (5 bases each). The length of the CDR3 is 15 residues. The germline gives CDR1 LGHNA, CDR2 YSLEER. V was trimmed by 0 bases and J by 3 bases, leaving 12 bases between them.